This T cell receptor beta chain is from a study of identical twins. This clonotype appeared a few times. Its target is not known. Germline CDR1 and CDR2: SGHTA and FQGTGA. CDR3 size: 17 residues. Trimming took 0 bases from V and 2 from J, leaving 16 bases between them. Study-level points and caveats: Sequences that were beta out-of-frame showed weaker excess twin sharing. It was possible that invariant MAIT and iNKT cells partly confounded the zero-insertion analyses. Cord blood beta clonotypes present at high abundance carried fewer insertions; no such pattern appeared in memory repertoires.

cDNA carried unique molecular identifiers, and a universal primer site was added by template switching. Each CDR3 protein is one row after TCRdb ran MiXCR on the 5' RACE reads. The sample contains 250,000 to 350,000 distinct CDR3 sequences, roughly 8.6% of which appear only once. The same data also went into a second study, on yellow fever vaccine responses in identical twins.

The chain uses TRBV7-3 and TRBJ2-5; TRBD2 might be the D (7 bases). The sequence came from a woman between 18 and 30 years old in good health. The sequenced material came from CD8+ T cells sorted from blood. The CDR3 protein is CASSLTGGGGLQETQYF. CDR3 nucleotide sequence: TGTGCCAGCAGCTTAACGGGGGGCGGGGGCTTACAAGAGACCCAGTACTTC.